Here is one T cell receptor beta chain with its context. It has no known antigen specificity. No qualities accompany the bases; no much larger clone lies one base away. Library generation was performed with the immunoSEQ multiplex PCR assay. For the multiplex PCR, a mixture combining 60 forward primers for TCR Vbeta segments and 13 reverse primers for TCR Jbeta segments was used. Amplification of the CDR3 region of rearranged TCR beta genes was performed with a multiplex PCR assay on genomic DNA. The Illumina HiSeq System was used to sequence the amplified TCR beta libraries as 87-base-pair reads. The study's processing was this. A later analysis tallied 70 million to 100 million unique TCR beta chains across the approximately 670 repertoires, and roughly 11 million of those chains were shared by two or more donors. Raw reads were error-corrected and collapsed into unique sequences with a nearest-neighbor algorithm that merged closely related sequences to remove PCR and sequencing errors. CDR3 sequences were aligned to IMGT reference sequences to assign V, D and J gene segments. For a sequence to be retained, a match of at least six nucleotides was required to both a V gene segment and a J gene segment. A rearrangement was called productive if the CDR3 had no stop codons and remained in frame with V and J, and every other rearrangement was called non-productive. CDR3 was defined by IMGT convention, running from the second conserved V-encoded cysteine to the conserved J-encoded phenylalanine. In an earlier analysis of around 540 of the donors, sequences lacking an unambiguous match to a single V gene segment were excluded. An earlier analysis of under 750 of the donors called V segments functional above 56.7% productive rearrangements and segregating when the between-donor standard deviation exceeded 5%. A statistical classification framework was built for diagnosing cytomegalovirus status from the catalog of TCR beta chain sequences. In a later analysis, V and J genes were assigned by comparing TCR nucleotide sequences against IMGT/GENE-DB human TR gene sequences. A later analysis assigned CDR3 sequences and most-parsimonious VDJ recombination scenarios with the TCRdist pipeline. In a later analysis, each TCR beta chain was defined by its CDR3 amino acid sequence together with its V-gene family, and reads lacking a unique V-gene family were excluded. In a later analysis, around 650 highly shared, low-generation-probability nucleotide sequences were removed to address suspected cross-contamination and a sequencing artifact. For each public chain, a later analysis derived a clonal expansion index from normalized ranks of inferred template counts within each repertoire. A later analysis computed generation probabilities with a VDJ recombination model fitted to out-of-frame rearrangements, and checked the results against IGoR. A later analysis scored TCR-TCR, TCR-HLA and TCR-CMV co-occurrence with hypergeometric tests, applying a repertoire-size bias correction to TCR pairs. A later analysis estimated false discovery rates by permuting HLA or CMV assignments 20 times. In a later analysis, co-occurring TCRs were grouped with DBSCAN, and TCRdist sequence similarity was added when clustering was performed within HLA-allele-positive subsets. For co-occurrence clustering, repertoires with fewer than 30,000 or more than 120,000 public chains were excluded, along with four to six repertoires with anomalous nucleotide sharing. TCRdb carries this immuneACCESS record with in-frame sequences only. Its versions omit some clonotypes, under half of them owing to an unresolved V gene in the studies checked, with the rest unexplained. Clone size and the V and J calls come from that table; the DNA yielded D and trimming. Present in this sample are 150,000 to 200,000 clones, roughly 79% of which were seen just once. About 1.9% of the sample belongs to the ten largest clones.

In total, approximately 610 healthy bone marrow donors made up the cohort. At the time of sampling, all cohort members were nominally healthy, though unrecorded immune exposures were likely present. The donor tested CMV seropositive, placing the donor among the roughly 300 seropositive members of the cohort. Every donor gave a peripheral blood sample, and the peripheral blood mononuclear cells from that sample were used for TCR beta sequencing. Genomic DNA was extracted from the blood cell samples with the Qiagen DNeasy Blood Extraction Kit. The data originate from a study of cytomegalovirus exposure and HLA in healthy donors (dated by TCRdb to about 2017). Looking at the study overall: In an earlier analysis of approximately 640 of the donors, 250 to 350 Gb of sequence data and 117 million unique TCR beta sequences from 150 million to 200 million T cells were reported. About 300 gigabases of sequencing data and tens of millions of unique TCR sequences were included in an early release covering roughly 600 HLA-typed donors. The genetic ancestry cluster associated with self-reported Caucasian donors included approximately 85% of the 398 genotyped donors. The aim of the study was to test whether cataloging public T cell receptors could identify signatures of past pathogen exposure. Using immunosequencing, the study profiled T cell repertoires from 666 subjects and related those repertoires to cytomegalovirus serostatus. In addition to the first cohort of 666 subjects, a separate validation cohort of 130 or so different subjects was used. High-throughput TCR immunosequencing, statistical association of individual TCRs with disease status, and machine learning were combined to predict cytomegalovirus infection status. To study patterns of TCR occurrence, a later analysis re-analyzed previously published TCR beta repertoires from 500 to 850 donors and added high-resolution HLA genotyping. In the later analysis, no new phenotypic data were used to find candidate immune exposures; instead, reliance was placed on TCR beta sequences and their occurrence across donors. An earlier analysis of several hundred of the donors applied high-throughput TCR beta sequencing to assess whether each TCR beta V gene segment acted as functional or pseudogenic. Donor age, sex, ethnicity and CMV serostatus were compiled alongside the repertoire data. A later genetic analysis used genome-wide SNP genotypes for about three fifths of the 666 donors, treating that subset as a discovery cohort. All discovery cohort repertoires had been generated using a single sequencing platform. HLA typing included class I and class II loci at four-digit resolution. Typing coverage varied by locus: roughly 620-640 donors for A, B, C, DRB1 and DQB1; roughly 520 for DQA1; approximately 610 for DPA1; about 450 for DPB1. Four or five DR-DQ haplotypes were handled as single units for association and clustering because linkage in the cohort was strong. On average, 235,054 unique TCR beta nucleotide sequences were sequenced per donor among 300 to 500 genotyped donors of the cohort, with roughly 18% of those sequences being non-productive. Here is what the overall study found, with its caveats: This cohort had only TCR beta chains sequenced, and the lack of alpha or paired-chain data limited which features could be detected. Because some donors lacked HLA typing at each locus, the association tests relied only on the typed subset. A group of highly shared sequence variants was considered likely to be a technical artifact of the sequencing pipeline. According to the authors, the approach could potentially be generalized to other disease states and immunological phenotypes. According to a later analysis, most CMV-associated TCR beta chains appeared to be HLA-restricted, and the HLA associations seemed to be driven largely by CMV exposure. While some public TCRs were present in many individuals, most TCR sequences turned up only very rarely across donors. A few of the identified cytomegalovirus-associated TCR beta chains were confirmed in vitro to be specific for cytomegalovirus antigens. Compared with the approximately 670-donor mean, donors in an Asian-associated ancestry cluster had fewer N-insertions in productive TCRs, according to a later genetic analysis. V-gene and J-gene trimming of TCR beta chains was associated with a missense DCLRE1C variant in a later genetic analysis, and the association was replicated in an independent cohort. Some IMGT-functional V segments, including TRBV6-2 and TRBV6-3, could not be distinguished by the 87-base-pair reads and were therefore excluded. A further reported finding was that TCR beta sequences accurately predicted the HLA-A and HLA-B alleles for most subjects in the first cohort. In a later analysis, HLA-associated TCR beta chains showed more clonal expansion and lower generation probabilities than non-associated chains that were equally common. Linkage disequilibrium might explain the correlated functional status among segregating V segments, but an unknown experimental factor could not be ruled out. The earlier analysis of about 600 of the donors excluded some 16 rarely observed V segments, including chromosome 9 orphons, because counts were too low. According to a later analysis, TCR association rates differed among HLA loci, with DRB1 alleles showing the most associated TCRs and HLA-C alleles showing the fewest. The study listed 150 to 200 TCR beta chains as associated with cytomegalovirus. At a false discovery rate of 0.05, a later analysis linked 15,000 to 20,000 TCR beta sequences to specific HLA alleles. A later analysis reported that several top co-occurrence clusters appeared linked to parvovirus B19, influenza, CMV and Epstein-Barr virus. For the cohort, immune exposure information was limited to CMV serostatus. When HLA alleles, especially DR and DQ, strongly co-occurred, attributing TCR associations to individual alleles was difficult. An earlier analysis of some 560 of the donors showed that most TCR beta V segments appeared in productive rearrangements either about 87% or about 30% of the time, which broadly matched IMGT annotations. Roughly uniform sequencing depth across donors was assumed in presence/absence analyses, although this assumption may not hold. In both the original and validation cohorts, the classifier was reported to diagnose cytomegalovirus status with high specificity and sensitivity.

From the cysteine through the phenylalanine, the CDR3 covers 14 amino acids. The sequence is cut down to CDR3 DNA, 42 bases in frame from base 1. From the germline V gene, CDR1 is SGDLS and CDR2 is YYNGEE. The junction shows trimming of 1 base on V and 7 bases on J, plus 12 bases between the germline ends. The V gene is TRBV9 and the J gene is TRBJ1-5; the best D guess is TRBD1, with 5 bases matching. The sequencing sample was made of PBMCs. This receptor was taken from a woman aged 30 to 39 in good health and CMV-seropositive. At the DNA level, the sequence is TGTGCCAGCAGCGTATCGGGGGATGGGCAGCCCCAGCATTTT. This is translated as CASSVSGDGQPQHF.